The 12 T cell receptor beta chains in this list originate from one sample, sequenced in a study of response to subunit inactivated influenza vaccine (dated by TCRdb to 2016 to 2019). Libraries were constructed by RT-PCR. Sequenced on an Illumina HiSeq 2500. The public sequencing data were trimmed at Q25 with fastp and processed into clonotypes with MiXCR by TCRdb, which kept only in-frame beta chains. Each record represents a unique CDR3 protein, reported with the most common genes and DNA among its rows. This sample has 540,000 or so distinct CDR3 sequences in its table, and roughly 13% of those were observed once. Around 12% of the sample comes from the top ten. This specimen's time point label, per the study, means: 45 days after influenza vaccine administration. The source material was PBMCs from blood, sampled more than 35 days after vaccination. Receptors were obtained from a man aged 45-65 years who received an inactivated influenza vaccine. Donor details come from another sample of the same person, matched by shared clones.

The CDR3 loop is CSARGVDGSYEQYF. For the CDR3, the DNA is TGCAGTGCTAGAGGGGTGGATGGATCTTACGAGCAGTACTTC. The V and J genes are TRBV20-1 and TRBJ2-7; no clear D gene. V shed 1 base and J shed 4 bases, with 14 bases lying between them. The CDR3 is made up of 14 amino acids. The V gene's germline CDR1 is DFQATT and CDR2 SNEGSKA (reference sequence).

CDR3 loop: CASSTRDKTNTEAFF. For the CDR3, the DNA is TGCGCCAGCAGCACCCGGGACAAAACGAACACTGAAGCTTTCTTT. The rearrangement links TRBV5-1 to TRBJ1-1; D may be TRBD1 (6 bases). CDR1 and CDR2 (germline): SGHRS, YFSETQ. Trimming took 4 bases from V and 1 from J, leaving 14 bases between them. The CDR3 consists of 15 residues.

The table lists this clonotype with many counts. V gene TRBV29-1 combines with J gene TRBJ2-7; 11 bases match TRBD2. Germline V gene lookup returns CDR1 SQVTM and CDR2 ANQGSEA. V shed 4 bases and J 3 bases; nucleotides not matched to a gene: 5. This CDR3 has 14 amino acids. CDR3: CSVVGLAGGYEQYF. The CDR3 DNA reads TGCAGCGTTGTTGGGCTAGCGGGAGGCTACGAGCAGTACTTC.

This clonotype was detected a few times. This chain links TRBV7-8 with TRBJ1-2; tentative D call: TRBD1 (6 bases). Germline-derived CDR1 and CDR2 are SGHVS and FQNEAQ. This CDR3 region has 13 residues. V lost 1 base, J lost 8 bases, and 11 bases lay in between. CDR3 loop: CASSLGGDKGYTF. CDR3 DNA: TGTGCCAGCAGCTTAGGGGGGGACAAAGGCTACACCTTC.

V gene TRBV20-1 combines with J gene TRBJ1-5; D gene unclear. V dropped 6 bases and J dropped 1 base, with 13 bases sitting between them. Per the germline V gene, CDR1 is DFQATT and CDR2 is SNEGSKA (reference sequence). This CDR3 has 14 residues. DNA for the CDR3: TGCAGTGCAACCAGTCCGGGCAGCAATCAGCCCCAGCATTTT. It encodes CSATSPGSNQPQHF.

This chain uses TRBV6-1 with TRBJ1-1; D might be TRBD1 (5 bases). The CDR3 runs 14 residues. V dropped 6 bases and J dropped 0 bases, with 11 bases sitting between them. Germline V gene data show CDR1 as MNHNS and CDR2 as SASEGT. CDR3 nucleotide sequence: TGTGCCAGCAGGTTGGGACGGCTGAACACTGAAGCTTTCTTT. Protein sequence: CASRLGRLNTEAFF.

The chain is built from TRBV12-3 or TRBV12-4 and TRBJ2-7; D is unclear. The length of the CDR3 is 12 residues. Trimming removed 3 bases from V and 6 bases from J, with 9 bases in between. CDR3 loop: CASSFSAGEQYF. CDR3 DNA sequence: TGTGCCAGCAGTTTTTCGGCAGGCGAGCAGTACTTC.

This clonotype was seen a few times. This chain links TRBV12-3 or TRBV12-4 with TRBJ2-2; a possible D gene is TRBD2 (6 bases). V lost 5 bases to trimming and J lost 8 bases, with 18 bases between them. This CDR3 comprises 15 residues. As DNA, the CDR3 is TGTGCCAGCAGTCGGGAGACTACGCTTTGGGGGGAGCTGTTTTTT. It encodes CASSRETTLWGELFF.

This clonotype turned up a few times. This chain links TRBV7-6 with TRBJ2-7, with 7 bases that match TRBD2. V lost 3 bases to trimming and J lost 5 bases; unmatched junction nucleotides: 7. CDR1 SGHVS and CDR2 FNYEAQ come from the germline V gene. The length of the CDR3 is 14 residues. The CDR3 DNA reads as TGTGCCAGCAGCTTGGGCGGGAGTAGGAACGAGCAGTACTTC. The encoded protein is CASSLGGSRNEQYF.

This sequence joins TRBV7-2 and TRBJ2-4, with TRBD1 matching 7 bases. Germline trimming cut 5 bases from V and 5 bases from J; bases unmatched to any gene: 9. The CDR3 runs to 15 residues. Germline V gene lookup returns CDR1 SGHTA and CDR2 FQGNSA. The CDR3 sequence: CASSPRTGGQNIQYF. The DNA of the CDR3 is TGTGCCAGCAGCCCCCGGACAGGCGGGCAAAACATTCAGTACTTC.

CDR3 sequence (DNA): TGTGCCAGCAGCCGAGAGACAGGCGGGGGTAGCAATCAGCCCCAGCATTTT. This gives the protein CASSRETGGGSNQPQHF. The chain is built from TRBV7-8 and TRBJ1-5; perhaps TRBD1 as D (6 bases). The V end was cut by 5 bases, the J end by 0 bases, with 17 bases between. This CDR3 is built from 17 residues. CDR1 SGHVS and CDR2 FQNEAQ come from the germline V gene.

This clonotype was seen more than once but under ten times. This chain joins TRBV7-2 and TRBJ2-3; TRBD1 might be the D (5 bases). Looked up from germline, CDR1 is SGHTA and CDR2 is FQGNSA. The CDR3 covers 15 residues. The V gene lost 1 base and the J gene lost 7 bases, with 15 bases spanning the gap. CDR3 bases: TGTGCCAGCAGCTTAGGGCCAGGGCTCGAATATACGCAGTATTTT. Translated: CASSLGPGLEYTQYF.